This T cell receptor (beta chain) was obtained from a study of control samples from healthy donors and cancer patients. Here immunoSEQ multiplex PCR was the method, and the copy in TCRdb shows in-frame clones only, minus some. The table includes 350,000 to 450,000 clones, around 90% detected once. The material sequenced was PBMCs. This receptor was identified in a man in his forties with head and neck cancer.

CDR3 residues: CASSLQGASGELFF. The CDR3, as DNA: TGTGCCAGCAGCTTACAGGGGGCCTCGGGGGAGCTGTTTTTT. This chain links TRBV7-3 with TRBJ2-2; 8 bases are a match to TRBD1. The J segment lost 8 bases and the V segment lost 2 bases, leaving 4 bases of the junction unmatched. The germline V gene encodes CDR1 SGHTA and CDR2 FQGTGA. The CDR3 spans 14 residues.